This is a list of T cell receptor beta chains from one sample in a study of cytomegalovirus exposure and HLA in healthy donors. Profiling relied on immunoSEQ multiplex PCR, and the TCRdb table lists in-frame clones only, not all of them. The sample carries around 61,000 clones, about four fifths recorded once. Input material: PBMCs. These receptors all stem from a man aged 35 to 55 in good health and CMV-seronegative. Each CDR3 is given with its conserved first and last residue. The D gene is left open where the match is weak. Clone size is shown for a subset of rows, as once, few, many or a class of expanded clone.

J gene	clone size	V gene	D gene	CDR3 protein	CDR3 DNA
TRBJ2-7	once	TRBV7-2	NA	CASSPRAGGYEQYF	TGTGCCAGCAGCCCAAGAGCTGGCGGGTACGAGCAGTACTTC
TRBJ2-5	NA	TRBV7-2	NA	CASSLVTGNQETQYF	TGTGCCAGCAGCTTAGTTACAGGGAATCAAGAGACCCAGTACTTC
TRBJ1-6	once	TRBV19	NA	CASSIGGRGRNSPLHF	TGTGCCAGTAGTATAGGCGGCAGGGGTAGAAATTCACCCCTCCACTTT
TRBJ1-1	NA	TRBV7-3	NA	CASSFDSSSNTEAFF	TGTGCCAGCAGCTTCGACAGCTCGTCGAACACTGAAGCTTTCTTT
TRBJ1-6	once	TRBV25-1	TRBD1	CASSENRGTSPLHF	TGTGCCAGCAGTGAGAACAGGGGGACTTCACCCCTCCACTTT
TRBJ2-1	once	TRBV29-1	NA	CSATGTYNEQFF	TGCAGCGCGACAGGCACATACAATGAGCAGTTCTTC
TRBJ2-1	NA	TRBV7-9	NA	CASSQDYNEQFF	TGTGCCAGCAGCCAGGACTACAATGAGCAGTTCTTC
TRBJ1-1	NA	TRBV7-9	NA	CASSLDLEAFF	TGTGCCAGCAGCTTAGATCTTGAAGCTTTCTTT
TRBJ2-5	NA	TRBV7-9	NA	CASSPGRRETQYF	TGTGCCAGCAGCCCCGGAAGGAGGGAGACCCAGTACTTC
TRBJ2-3	NA	TRBV4-3	NA	CASSQGALGQSTDTQYF	TGCGCCAGCAGCCAAGGGGCATTGGGACAAAGCACAGATACGCAGTATTTT
TRBJ2-3	once	TRBV28	TRBD2	CASSLAGRADTQYF	TGTGCCAGCAGTTTGGCAGGGAGGGCAGATACGCAGTATTTT
TRBJ2-3	NA	TRBV5-6	TRBD1	CASSMTGQSRTDTQYF	TGTGCCAGCAGCATGACAGGGCAGTCTCGCACAGATACGCAGTATTTT
TRBJ2-3	few	TRBV7-2	TRBD2	CASSARTSGGARYTQYF	TGTGCCAGCAGCGCCCGGACTAGCGGGGGGGCCAGGTATACGCAGTATTTT
TRBJ2-5	NA	TRBV2	NA	CASSGGAQYF	TGTGCCAGCAGTGGGGGGGCCCAGTACTTC
TRBJ2-2	NA	TRBV7-6	NA	CASSMTVLTGELFF	TGTGCCAGCAGCATGACAGTTCTCACCGGGGAGCTGTTTTTT
TRBJ1-1	NA	TRBV27	NA	CASSLGRNTEAFF	TGTGCCAGCAGTTTGGGCAGAAACACTGAAGCTTTCTTT
TRBJ2-2	NA	TRBV6-5	TRBD1	CASSGTGSTGELFF	TGTGCCAGCAGTGGGACAGGGAGTACCGGGGAGCTGTTTTTT
TRBJ1-5	NA	TRBV6-1	NA	CASSEAFRGNQPQHF	TGTGCCAGCAGTGAAGCTTTTAGGGGGAATCAGCCCCAGCATTTT
TRBJ2-3	NA	TRBV5-1	TRBD2	CASSPREAGGVGIDTQYF	TGCGCCAGCAGCCCCCGTGAAGCGGGGGGGGTTGGTATAGATACGCAGTATTTT
TRBJ1-2	NA	TRBV5-1	TRBD1	CASSLVPGQDNYGYTF	TGCGCCAGCAGCTTGGTTCCGGGACAGGATAACTATGGCTACACCTTC